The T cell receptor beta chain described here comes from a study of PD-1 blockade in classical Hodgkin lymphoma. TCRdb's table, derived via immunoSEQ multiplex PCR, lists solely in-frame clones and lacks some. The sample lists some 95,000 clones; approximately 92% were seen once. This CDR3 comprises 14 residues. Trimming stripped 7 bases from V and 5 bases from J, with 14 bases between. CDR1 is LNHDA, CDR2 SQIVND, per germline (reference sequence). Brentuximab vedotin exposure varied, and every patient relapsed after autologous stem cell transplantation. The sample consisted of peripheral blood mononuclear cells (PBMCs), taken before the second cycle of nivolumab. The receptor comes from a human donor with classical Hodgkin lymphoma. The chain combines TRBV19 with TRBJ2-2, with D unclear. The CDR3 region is CASNVPAQTGELFF. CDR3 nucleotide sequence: TGTGCCAGTAACGTCCCAGCGCAGACCGGGGAGCTGTTTTTT.